The clone carrying this TCR beta chain was seen a single time. Germline V gives CDR1 LNHNV, CDR2 YYDKDF (reference sequence). The CDR3 contains 14 residues. Trimming pared 3 bases from V and 5 bases from J, leaving 13 bases between. The entry originates in a study of blood T cell repertoires in COVID-19. Some clones are missing from TCRdb's copy, which holds only in-frame ones; the method was immunoSEQ multiplex PCR. This sample has 90,000 to 95,000 clones; 80% to 90% occur once, and the top ten carry 8.1%. This TCR came from a woman aged 65 to 85 with acute or convalescent COVID-19. The chain couples TRBV15 to TRBJ2-5; tentative D call: TRBD1 (7 bases). The sequencing sample was made of peripheral blood. The CDR3: CATSREGQLETQYF. CDR3 DNA: TGTGCCACCAGCAGGGAGGGACAGTTGGAGACCCAGTACTTC.